Below, one TCR beta chain is given with its context. The sample originates from a study of graft-versus-host responses after intestinal transplantation. Assay used: immunoSEQ multiplex PCR; TCRdb lists only in-frame clones, some missing. The repertoire includes roughly 50,000 clones, roughly nine tenths of them detected once, and roughly 6% sits in the top ten. The sample was PBMCs, taken approximately 97 weeks after intestinal transplant. This TCR was sampled from a human patient who received an intestinal transplant, so some T cells may come from the graft donor.

The CDR3 sequence: CASSSKGLANHNEQFF. CDR3 bases: TGTGCCAGCAGTTCAAAAGGACTAGCTAATCACAATGAGCAGTTCTTC. The V gene is TRBV27, the J gene TRBJ2-1; TRBD2 matches 8 bases. The CDR3 runs to 16 residues. V shed 4 bases and J 5 bases; nucleotides not matched to a gene: 10. Germline CDR1 MNHEY, CDR2 SMNVEV (reference sequence).